These 18 T cell receptor beta chains share one sample of origin, sequenced in a study of blood T cell repertoires in COVID-19. Some clones are missing from TCRdb's copy, which holds only in-frame ones; the method was immunoSEQ multiplex PCR. This table has roughly 250,000 clones, around 90% appearing once. The sequenced sample consisted of PBMCs or T cells enriched from blood (not recorded which). Receptors originate from a human donor in a cohort exposed to, infected with or recovered from COVID-19 (not recorded which). The donor label of this sample is uncertain.

The chain uses TRBV6-5 and TRBJ1-5; possible D gene TRBD1, 5 bases. The V gene lost 5 bases and the J gene lost 0 bases, with 8 bases spanning the gap. This CDR3 has 14 residues. The germline V gene encodes CDR1 MNHEY and CDR2 SVGAGI. The CDR3 spells CASSTGYSNQPQHF. DNA for the CDR3: TGTGCCAGCAGTACAGGTTATAGCAATCAGCCCCAGCATTTT.

This clone was seen just once. This could be a read error, since a much larger clone is one nucleotide away. This same CDR3 is encoded by further DNA sequences in the sample. This chain connects TRBV27 to TRBJ2-7; 9 positions agree with TRBD1. CDR3 length: 14 amino acids. Per germline, CDR1 MNHEY and CDR2 SMNVEV (reference sequence). The DNA of the CDR3 is TGTGCCAGCAGTTCGGGACAGGGAGTCTACGAGCAGTACTTT. Translating it yields CASSSGQGVYEQYF.

The V call is TRBV11-2, the J call TRBJ2-1, with D perhaps matching TRBD2 (6 bases). The germline CDR1 and CDR2 sequences are SGHAT and FQNNGV. The CDR3 covers 16 residues. Trimming stripped 4 bases from V and 7 bases from J, with 20 bases between. The CDR3 nucleotides read TGTGCCAGCAGCTCCTTGACGGGACTTTTCTATAATGAGCAGTTCTTC. Translated: CASSSLTGLFYNEQFF.

The chain uses TRBV7-9 and TRBJ1-6, with D perhaps matching TRBD1 (5 bases). This CDR3 contains 15 residues. The V end was cut by 3 bases, the J end by 1 base, with 7 bases between. CDR1 is SEHNR and CDR2 is FQNEAQ in the germline V gene (reference sequence). DNA for the CDR3: TGTGCCAGCAGCTTCGACAGTTCCTATAATTCACCCCTCCACTTT. It specifies CASSFDSSYNSPLHF.

The V and J genes are TRBV6-2 or TRBV6-3 and TRBJ2-7; D remains ambiguous. CDR1 is MNHEY, CDR2 SVGEGT, per germline. This CDR3 is 13 amino acids long. V lost 5 bases and J 4 bases, leaving 12 bases between the germline ends. CDR3 in amino acids: CASSETRWYEQYF. DNA of the CDR3: TGTGCCAGCAGTGAGACAAGGTGGTACGAGCAGTACTTC.

This chain links TRBV9 with TRBJ1-2, with TRBD1 matching over 8 bases. This CDR3 region has 15 residues. From germline, CDR1 is SGDLS and CDR2 YYNGEE. The ends lost 0 bases at V and 6 bases at J; junction bases unmatched: 7. The CDR3 region has the DNA TGTGCCAGCAGCGTAGGCGGACAGGGTGGTAATGGCTACACCTTC. Its translation is CASSVGGQGGNGYTF.

The J gene is TRBJ1-1, the V gene TRBV5-1; TRBD1 matches at 7 bases. The J segment lost 7 bases and the V segment lost 0 bases, leaving 9 bases of the junction unmatched. The CDR3 is made up of 15 amino acids. Germline V gene data show CDR1 as SGHRS and CDR2 as YFSETQ. Here the CDR3 reads CASSLAGRDRSEAFF. CDR3 bases: TGCGCCAGCAGCTTGGCGGGCCGGGACAGAAGTGAAGCTTTCTTT.

The V gene is TRBV4-3, the J gene TRBJ2-1; TRBD2 agrees at 12 bases. The ends lost 4 bases at V and 8 bases at J; junction bases unmatched: 12. The CDR3 is 17 residues long. Germline lookup yields CDR1 LGHNA and CDR2 YSLEER. CDR3 DNA sequence: TGCGCCAGCAGCCCCAGGACTAGCGGGGACCTCCGGGATGAGCAGTTCTTC. Amino acids: CASSPRTSGDLRDEQFF.

The chain is built from TRBV3-1 (or the pseudogene TRBV3-2) and TRBJ1-6; 10 bases match TRBD1. In germline, CDR1 is LGHDT, CDR2 YNNKEL (reference sequence). V dropped 5 bases and J dropped 6; count of bases not matched to a gene: 4. This CDR3 comprises 15 residues. CDR3 protein: CASSNRDRGNSPLHF. In nucleotides, the CDR3 is TGTGCCAGCAGCAACCGGGACAGGGGTAATTCACCCCTCCACTTT.

The chain uses TRBV9 and TRBJ2-1, with TRBD2 as a possible D gene (6 bases). The CDR3 covers 15 residues. Trimming removed 0 bases from V and 4 bases from J, with 11 bases in between. Germline V gene sequence: CDR1 SGDLS, CDR2 YYNGEE. This CDR3 reads CASSVAGGLYNEQFF. The CDR3 region has the DNA TGTGCCAGCAGCGTAGCTGGGGGACTTTACAATGAGCAGTTCTTC.

The chain joins TRBV29-1 to TRBJ1-2, with D possibly TRBD1 on 6 matching bases. Germline V gene lookup returns CDR1 SQVTM and CDR2 ANQGSEA. V lost 7 bases to trimming and J lost 0 bases, with 12 bases between them. The CDR3 contains 13 residues. Written as DNA, the CDR3 is TGCAGCGCATCCGCAGGGGCTAACTATGGCTACACCTTC. It specifies CSASAGANYGYTF. Looking up the rest from reference TRBV29-1 and TRBJ1-2 gives the full variable domain: SAVISQKPSRDICQRGTSLTIQCQVDSQVTMMFWYRQQPGQSLTLIATANQGSEATYESGFVIDKFPISRPNLTFSTLTVSNMSPEDSSIYLCSASAGANYGYTFGSGTRLTVV.

The J gene is TRBJ2-7, the V gene TRBV6-1; TRBD1 aligns across 8 bases. After removal of 3 bases from V and 2 bases from J, the junction contained 6 bases not matched to a gene. The germline CDR1 and CDR2 sequences are MNHNS and SASEGT. CDR3 size: 15 residues. CDR3 sequence reads: CASSEPGQDAYEQYF. The CDR3 bases are TGTGCCAGCAGTGAGCCGGGACAGGACGCCTACGAGCAGTACTTC.

The chain is built from TRBV11-2 and TRBJ2-2; D remains ambiguous. This CDR3 spans 13 amino acids. Germline V gene data show CDR1 as SGHAT and CDR2 as FQNNGV. V dropped 1 base and J dropped 5 bases, with 5 bases sitting between them. CDR3 sequence: CASSLAVTGELFF. CDR3 DNA sequence: TGTGCCAGCAGCTTAGCGGTGACCGGGGAGCTGTTTTTT.

This clone has only one observation. V and J are TRBV5-4 and TRBJ2-7; 7 nucleotides line up with TRBD1. Germline V gene lookup returns CDR1 SGHNT and CDR2 YYREEE (reference sequence). The CDR3 has 13 residues. V trimming: 2 bases; J trimming: 4 bases; junction bases outside the gene matches: 3. This chain's CDR3 is CASSLEGAYEQYF. In nucleotides, the CDR3 is TGTGCCAGCAGCTTAGAGGGGGCGTACGAGCAGTACTTC.

The V gene is TRBV28, the J gene TRBJ1-6, with D possibly being TRBD1 (5 bases). The germline CDR1 and CDR2 sequences are MDHEN and SYDVKM. The CDR3 is 14 amino acids. Trimming shortened V by 2 bases and J by 10 bases, and 12 bases separated the two germline ends. CDR3 bases: TGTGCCAGCAGTTTAGACAGAATGGCCTCACCCCTCCACTTT. This encodes CASSLDRMASPLHF.

The genes are TRBV7-9 and TRBJ1-4; TRBD1 is a possible D gene (5 bases). V gave up 5 bases and J gave up 5 bases, with 15 bases separating them. The CDR3 has 15 residues. The V gene's germline CDR1 is SEHNR and CDR2 FQNEAQ (reference sequence). CDR3 protein: CASSRGDGVNEKLFF. In DNA, the CDR3 is TGTGCCAGCAGCCGGGGGGACGGCGTAAATGAAAAACTGTTTTTT.

This rearrangement joins TRBV5-6 to TRBJ1-1; D not resolved. V gave up 2 bases and J gave up 2 bases, with 16 bases separating them. The CDR3 loop spans 16 amino acids. Germline values: CDR1 SGHDT, CDR2 YYEEEE. In DNA form, the CDR3 reads TGTGCCAGCAGCTTTACGCGGCTGGCCTTCAACACTGAAGCTTTCTTT. It yields the protein CASSFTRLAFNTEAFF.

V and J are TRBV5-1 and TRBJ1-2; 10 bases map to TRBD1. The CDR3 totals 15 residues. Losses at the gene ends were 2 bases for V and 4 bases for J; bases not matched to a gene: 5. Germline lookup yields CDR1 SGHRS and CDR2 YFSETQ. CDR3: CASSFSGTGVYGYTF. The CDR3 nucleotides read TGCGCCAGCAGCTTTTCCGGGACAGGGGTCTATGGCTACACCTTC.